Each of the 10 T cell receptor beta chains below was sequenced from the same sample in a study of T cells in Graves' hyperthyroidism and ophthalmopathy. Researchers amplified the TCR beta CDR3 regions from RNA transcripts. The TCR CDR3 was amplified in a first-round RT-PCR using the HTBI primer set. TCRdb re-called the multiplex PCR reads through MiXCR, storing one row per CDR3 protein. Of about 270,000 distinct CDR3 sequences in the sample, approximately 23% were seen once. The sample was blood. These receptor sequences come from a man under 40 with Graves' ophthalmopathy.

On this clonotype itself: This may stem from a read error, because a much larger clone lies one nucleotide away. V usage is TRBV12-3 or TRBV12-4 and J usage is TRBJ1-1, with D hard to call. The CDR3 extends over 11 amino acids. Trimming cost V 6 bases and J 6 bases, with 8 bases left between them. CDR3 sequence: CASRAGSEAFF. The CDR3 DNA follows: TGTGCCAGCAGGGCAGGTTCTGAAGCTTTCTTT.

The chain recombines TRBV7-3 with TRBJ2-7; 8 bases fit TRBD2. From germline, CDR1 is SGHTA and CDR2 FQGTGA. The CDR3 covers 14 residues. The trim removed 5 bases at V and 6 bases at J, leaving 9 bases unmatched. The CDR3 DNA sequence: TGTGCCAGCAGCCCAACGGGACTAGAAGGCGAGCAGTACTTC. Translation gives CASSPTGLEGEQYF.

The sample holds a few counts of this clonotype. The V call is TRBV20-1, the J call TRBJ2-3; 9 bases map to TRBD2. V lost 6 bases and J lost 1; bases outside the gene matches: 2. Germline-derived CDR1 and CDR2 are DFQATT and SNEGSKA (reference sequence). The CDR3 runs to 13 residues. The chain's CDR3 is CSAKREGTDTQYF. As DNA, the CDR3 is TGCAGTGCGAAGCGGGAGGGCACAGATACGCAGTATTTT.

This chain uses TRBV28 with TRBJ1-6; D is uncertain. Germline V CDR1 and CDR2: MDHEN, SYDVKM. This CDR3 contains 16 residues. V was clipped by 5 bases and J by 1 base, with 12 bases between them. The CDR3 DNA reads TGTGCCAGCAGTCAGGACCGAAGTTCCTATAATTCACCCCTCCACTTT. It encodes CASSQDRSSYNSPLHF.

This clonotype was observed a handful of times. The CDR3 DNA follows: TGTGCCAGTAGTGCGGACAGGGGGGAAGTGTTAAACACTGAAGCTTTCTTT. It yields the protein CASSADRGEVLNTEAFF. The chain has TRBV19 and TRBJ1-1; 10 nucleotides agree with TRBD1. The ends lost 5 bases at V and 2 bases at J; junction bases unmatched: 11. Germline values: CDR1 LNHDA, CDR2 SQIVND (reference sequence). CDR3 length equals 17 residues.

This clonotype appeared many times. The chain recombines TRBV28 with TRBJ2-5; 12 nucleotides line up with TRBD2. Germline-derived CDR1 and CDR2 are MDHEN and SYDVKM. CDR3 length equals 15 residues. V was pared by 7 bases and J by 7 bases, with 10 bases of the junction left unmatched. The CDR3 DNA reads TGTGCCAGCAAAGGCACTAGCGGGAGGTTCGGGACCCAGTACTTC. This codes for CASKGTSGRFGTQYF.

The V and J genes are TRBV28 and TRBJ2-3; 7 nucleotides match TRBD1. V lost 4 bases, J lost 0 bases, and 10 bases stayed unmatched. The CDR3 runs 17 residues. Per germline, CDR1 MDHEN and CDR2 SYDVKM. CDR3 in amino acids: CASSSGDRAYSTDTQYF. The CDR3 DNA follows: TGTGCCAGCAGTTCTGGAGACAGGGCCTATAGCACAGATACGCAGTATTTT.

V is TRBV27 and J is TRBJ2-7; D is unresolved. V was trimmed by 2 bases and J by 4 bases, leaving 9 bases between them. The CDR3 is 13 residues long. Germline V lookup: CDR1 MNHEY, CDR2 SMNVEV (reference sequence). CDR3 nucleotide sequence: TGTGCCAGCAGTTTAAATGGCCGGTACGAGCAGTACTTC. This translates into CASSLNGRYEQYF.

This clonotype was found a few times. The chain carries TRBV30 and TRBJ2-2, with D possibly being TRBD1 (6 bases). This CDR3 contains 13 residues. V was pared by 7 bases and J by 2 bases, with 11 bases between. CDR1 and CDR2 from the germline V gene are GTSNPN and SVGIG (reference sequence). CDR3: CALTGSNTGELFF. The DNA for the CDR3 is TGTGCCTTGACAGGCTCCAACACCGGGGAGCTGTTTTTT.

Of note for this clonotype: The junction shows a germline mismatch at one end, possibly a read error. The chain uses TRBV9 and TRBJ1-1; D perhaps matches TRBD1 (5 bases). Germline assignment: CDR1 SGDLS and CDR2 YYNGEE. The CDR3 extends over 15 amino acids. Here the CDR3 DNA reads TGTGCCAGCAGCGTAGCCCTAGGGGCTGACACTGTAGCTTTCTTT. Amino acid sequence: CASSVALGADTVAFF.